This T cell receptor (beta chain) appears in the sequencing data of a study of blood T cell repertoires in COVID-19. Study-level background: Samples of COVID-19 (acute and convalescent) were obtained from the United States, Italy and Spain. Nucleic acid was either cDNA or gDNA, and it came from T cells, B-cell-depleted T cells, or PBMCs.

CDR1 is SGHNT, CDR2 YYREEE, per germline (reference sequence). V was pared by 3 bases and J by 6 bases, with 22 bases between. The length of the CDR3 is 16 residues. Libraries were prepared by immunoSEQ multiplex PCR; TCRdb keeps only in-frame clonotypes and omits some of them. Among about 86,000 clones listed, 70% to 90% were seen once. Sequencing input: peripheral blood. The rearrangement links TRBV5-4 to TRBJ2-7; D perhaps matches TRBD2 (6 bases). This TCR derives from a man in his fifties with acute or convalescent COVID-19. In DNA form, the CDR3 reads TGTGCCAGCAGCTGGGGAGGACAAGGACAAGCCACCGAGCAGTACTTC. Amino acid sequence: CASSWGGQGQATEQYF. The full variable domain, with the rest looked up from reference TRBV5-4 and TRBJ2-7, is ETGVTQSPTHLIKTRGQQVTLRCSSQSGHNTVSWYQQALGQGPQFIFQYYREEENGRGNFPPRFSGLQFPNYSSELNVNALELDDSALYLCASSWGGQGQATEQYFGPGTRLTVT.